Sequencing of this T cell receptor beta chain was carried out in a study of cytomegalovirus exposure and HLA in healthy donors. Study outcomes and limitations: Common viral pathogens were later found to be apparently linked to several of the most significant clusters. Association of approximately 16,000 TCR beta sequences with HLA alleles was found at 0.05 false discovery rate in a later analysis.

Notes on this clone: Antigen specificity is unknown.

The primer mix had 60 Vbeta and 13 Jbeta primers. Profiled with immunoSEQ multiplex PCR; TCRdb holds only in-frame clones, not every one. The sample lists 130,000 to 150,000 clones, 75% to 90% seen once, with under 3.5% in the top ten. From germline, CDR1 is KGHSH and CDR2 LQKENI. V was cut by 3 bases and J by 5 bases, with 7 bases left in between. The CDR3 loop spans 12 amino acids. This chain joins TRBV18 and TRBJ1-2; D is ambiguous. The source material was PBMCs. The TCR originated in a woman aged 25 to 39 in good health and CMV-seronegative. CDR3 in DNA: TGTGCCAGCTCACCTGATGAGTATGGCTACACCTTC. Translating gives CASSPDEYGYTF.